This T cell receptor beta chain was captured by sequencing in a study of cytomegalovirus exposure and HLA in healthy donors. PCR employed 60 Vbeta and 13 Jbeta primers. The assay was immunoSEQ multiplex PCR, and TCRdb's table has in-frame clones only and misses some. The data show roughly 170,000 clones, 80% to 85% seen once. Findings and limits, study-wide: Rates of TCR association differed by HLA locus in a later analysis, with DRB1 highest and HLA-C lowest. With later analysis, a missense DCLRE1C variant became linked to TCR beta V- and J-gene trimming.

Of note for this clone: Its target is not known.

Sequencing used PBMCs. The sequence came from a woman aged 25-40 years in good health and CMV-seronegative.

The CDR3: CASSLGGGKGTVYDTQYF. In DNA form, the CDR3 reads TGTGCCAGCAGCTTGGGTGGGGGCAAAGGCACAGTTTATGATACGCAGTATTTT. The chain combines TRBV28 with TRBJ2-3, with TRBD1 as a possible D gene (6 bases). This CDR3 has 18 amino acids. From germline, CDR1 is MDHEN and CDR2 SYDVKM. V lost 6 bases, J lost 6 bases, and 28 bases lay in between.